This T cell receptor (beta chain) was captured in a study of shared clonotypes between healthy human individuals. Profiling relied on immunoSEQ multiplex PCR, and the TCRdb table lists in-frame clones only, not all of them. The repertoire has some 2 million clones, about 95% of them found once; the top ten carry 0.9% to 1.4%. The naive CD8 population came from CD45RO-negative cells selected for CCR7, without terminally differentiated effector memory CD45RA+ cells. CDR1 and CDR2 from the germline V gene are MNHEY and SMNVEV (reference sequence). The CDR3 loop spans 15 amino acids. V lost 2 bases and J 6 bases, leaving 14 bases between the germline ends.

The specimen sequenced was naive CD8+ T cells sorted from blood. This clonotype originated in a man aged 18 to 35 in good health. This chain links TRBV27 with TRBJ1-5; tentatively, D is TRBD1 (6 bases). The CDR3 sequence: CASSLGGAGRQPQHF. CDR3 bases: TGTGCCAGCAGTTTAGGGGGGGCTGGACGTCAGCCCCAGCATTTT.